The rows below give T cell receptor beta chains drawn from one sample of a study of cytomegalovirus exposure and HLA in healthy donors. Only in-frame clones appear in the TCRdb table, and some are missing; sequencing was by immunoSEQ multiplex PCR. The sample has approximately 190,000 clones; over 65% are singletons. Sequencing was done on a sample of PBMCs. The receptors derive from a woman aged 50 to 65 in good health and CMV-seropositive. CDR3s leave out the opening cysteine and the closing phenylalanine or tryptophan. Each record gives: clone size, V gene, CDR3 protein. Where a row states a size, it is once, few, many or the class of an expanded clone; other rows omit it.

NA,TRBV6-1,ASSLPGQANEAF
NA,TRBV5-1,ASSPDPVGGTEAF
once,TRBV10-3,AISSLVSGISEQY
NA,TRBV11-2,ASSLDRVTQPQH
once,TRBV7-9,ASSAAGTANYEQY
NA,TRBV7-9,ASSLQESDTQY
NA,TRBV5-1,ASSITGGQADTQY
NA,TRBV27,ASSLGTGETQY
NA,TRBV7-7,ASSEWEGMNTEAF
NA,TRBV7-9,SSSLVPPGSYNEQF
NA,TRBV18,ASSPGTSGGYEQY
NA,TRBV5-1,ASSSLAGGTYEQY
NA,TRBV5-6,ASSLGGRRSTDTQY
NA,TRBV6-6,ASMSGFTDTQY
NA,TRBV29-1,SVEDKSRHTQY
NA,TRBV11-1,ASSFGSNQPQH
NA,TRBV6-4,ASSEAAGGPTDTQY
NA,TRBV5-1,ASSLAPLAKSTDTQY
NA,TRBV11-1,ASSTRVKGTDTQY
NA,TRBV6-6,ASSSPGAGANVLT
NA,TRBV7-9,ASSWDTGFTEAF
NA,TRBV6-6,ASSRGLAASTDTQY
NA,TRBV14,ASSQVLSGTDTQY
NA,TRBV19,ASRGTGRHEQY
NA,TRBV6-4,ASSPTGNQPQH
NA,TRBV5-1,ASSSRGRDYEQY
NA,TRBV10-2,ASRRLAGGTDTQY
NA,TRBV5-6,ASSPNGQPYEQY
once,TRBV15,ATSIKRSTGVWGDYT
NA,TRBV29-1,SATGHLNTEAF
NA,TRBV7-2,ASGILQGGTGELF
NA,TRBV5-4,ASSNYRGDVYMNTEAF
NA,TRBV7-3,ASSGGGLGETQY
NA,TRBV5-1,ASSLNRDIYTDTQY
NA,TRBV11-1,ASSSSGVTNYGYT
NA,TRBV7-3,ASSLTGPTAGNTEAF
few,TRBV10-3,AISGTYYEQY
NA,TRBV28,ASRRPGQATNEKLF
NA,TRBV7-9,ASSLPERSGGYT
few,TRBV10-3,AISEGQGAGEKLF
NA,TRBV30,AWSPSGVANTGELF
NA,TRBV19,ASSNFVGADYNEQF
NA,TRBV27,ASSLLNSDTQY
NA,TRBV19,ATSSGSYEQY